The rows below give T cell receptor beta chains drawn from one sample of a study of blood T cell repertoires in COVID-19. TCRdb's copy holds only in-frame clones and misses some; the assay was immunoSEQ multiplex PCR. The table shows 300,000 to 450,000 clones, with around 90% occurring only once. The sample taken for sequencing was PBMCs or T cells enriched from blood (not recorded which). These receptors were taken from a woman aged 18-29 years who had recovered from COVID-19. The CDR3 runs from the conserved cysteine through the conserved F or W. A D gene is named only where the DNA matches it firmly. Only some rows state a clone size, as once, few, many or a class for expanded clones.

>TRBV7-9|NA|NA|TRBJ1-1
CASSFELNTEAFF
TGTGCCAGCAGCTTCGAGTTGAACACTGAAGCTTTCTTT
>TRBV7-9|TRBD1|NA|TRBJ2-5
CASSQRDSGRETQYF
TGTGCCAGCAGCCAAAGGGACAGCGGACGAGAGACCCAGTACTTC
>TRBV5-1|TRBD1|NA|TRBJ1-1
CASSWTGGAEAFF
TGCGCCAGCAGCTGGACAGGGGGTGCTGAAGCTTTCTTT
>TRBV9|NA|once|TRBJ1-2
CASSVETEHYGYTF
TGTGCCAGCAGCGTTGAGACAGAACACTATGGCTACACCTTC
>TRBV6-6|TRBD1|NA|TRBJ1-2
CASRGTGGGNGYTF
TGTGCCAGCAGAGGGACAGGGGGGGGAAATGGCTACACCTTC
>TRBV30|NA|NA|TRBJ2-1
CAWSDQGGNEQFF
TGTGCCTGGAGTGATCAGGGGGGCAATGAGCAGTTCTTC
>TRBV3-1/TRBV3-2|TRBD2|NA|TRBJ2-6
CASSQDGLALSGANVLTF
TGTGCCAGCAGCCAAGACGGACTAGCCCTCTCTGGGGCCAACGTCCTGACTTTC
>TRBV30|TRBD1|once|TRBJ1-2
CAWSVLQGALSGYTF
TGTGCCTGGAGTGTACTACAGGGGGCTCTTAGTGGCTACACCTTC
>TRBV4-3|NA|once|TRBJ1-1
CASSQETSYPAEAFF
TGCGCCAGCAGCCAAGAGACTTCTTATCCCGCTGAAGCTTTCTTT
>TRBV4-1|TRBD2|NA|TRBJ2-5
CASSQAGLAMETQYF
TGCGCCAGCAGCCAAGCGGGACTAGCGATGGAGACCCAGTACTTC
>TRBV5-4|NA|NA|TRBJ1-6
CASSLALSGTLDSPLHF
TGTGCCAGCAGCTTGGCCTTGTCAGGGACATTGGATTCACCCCTCCACTTT
>TRBV18|TRBD1|NA|TRBJ1-5
CASSPYDREKQPQHF
TGTGCCAGCTCGCCGTATGACAGGGAGAAGCAGCCCCAGCATTTT
>TRBV11-2|TRBD1|NA|TRBJ1-1
CASSIQDREGTEAFF
TGTGCCAGCAGCATCCAGGACAGGGAGGGAACTGAAGCTTTCTTT
>TRBV4-1|NA|NA|TRBJ2-7
CASSQDLFRDGGYEQYF
TGCGCCAGCAGCCAAGATCTTTTCCGGGACGGGGGCTACGAGCAGTACTTC
>TRBV30|NA|NA|TRBJ2-7
CAAEGAGNEQYF
TGTGCGGCGGAGGGTGCAGGGAACGAGCAGTACTTC
>TRBV19|TRBD1|NA|TRBJ1-2
CASSISRDSHGYTF
TGTGCCAGTAGTATATCCCGGGACAGCCATGGCTACACCTTC
>TRBV6-2/TRBV6-3|NA|NA|TRBJ1-1
CASSYPPPRGTEAFF
TGTGCCAGCAGTTACCCGCCTCCCCGAGGCACTGAAGCTTTCTTT
>TRBV2|NA|NA|TRBJ2-7
CASSGGVYEQYF
TGTGCCAGCAGTGGGGGCGTCTACGAGCAGTACTTC
>TRBV11-2|TRBD1|NA|TRBJ2-5
CASSFSISRGQETQYF
TGTGCCAGCAGCTTCTCTATCTCCAGGGGGCAGGAGACCCAGTACTTC
>TRBV6-2/TRBV6-3|NA|NA|TRBJ1-2
CASSHRDGYTF
TGTGCCAGCAGTCACAGGGATGGCTACACCTTC
>TRBV7-2|NA|NA|TRBJ2-2
CASRQVNTGELFF
TGTGCCAGCCGACAGGTGAACACCGGGGAGCTGTTTTTT
>TRBV18|NA|NA|TRBJ2-7
CASSLWSEQYF
TGTGCCAGCTCCCTCTGGAGCGAGCAGTACTTC
>TRBV5-1|TRBD2|NA|TRBJ2-3
CASSLAPSGGSTDTQYF
TGCGCCAGCAGCTTGGCCCCTAGCGGGGGAAGCACAGATACGCAGTATTTT
>TRBV12-3/TRBV12-4|NA|NA|TRBJ1-2
CASSPNTF
TGTGCCAGCAGCCCAAACACCTTC
>TRBV5-1|TRBD1|NA|TRBJ1-1
CASSYGTGGTEAFF
TGCGCCAGCAGCTACGGGACAGGGGGCACTGAAGCTTTCTTT
>TRBV7-9|NA|NA|TRBJ1-5
CASSLGGMGNQPQHF
TGTGCCAGCAGCTTAGGCGGTATGGGCAATCAGCCCCAGCATTTT
>TRBV27|NA|NA|TRBJ2-1
CASRIGEREFF
TGTGCCAGCCGAATCGGGGAACGCGAGTTCTTC
>TRBV18|NA|NA|TRBJ2-2
CASSPKTGELFF
TGTGCCAGCTCACCTAAAACCGGGGAGCTGTTTTTT
>TRBV19|NA|NA|TRBJ1-4
CASSLTEKLFF
TGTGCCAGTAGCCTAACTGAAAAACTGTTTTTT
>TRBV6-5|TRBD1|once|TRBJ1-4
CASSYYRGTNEKLFF
TGTGCCAGCAGCTACTACAGGGGGACTAATGAAAAACTGTTTTTT
>TRBV11-3|NA|NA|TRBJ1-1
CASSTGLNTEAFF
TGTGCCAGCTCGACGGGGTTGAACACTGAAGCTTTCTTT
>TRBV6-5|TRBD1|NA|TRBJ1-2
CASRPTGVGYGYTF
TGTGCCAGCAGGCCAACAGGGGTTGGGTATGGCTACACCTTC
>TRBV19|TRBD1|NA|TRBJ1-5
CASSTRTGTYSNQPQHF
TGTGCCAGTAGTACTAGGACAGGGACCTATAGCAATCAGCCCCAGCATTTT
>TRBV6-2/TRBV6-3|NA|NA|TRBJ1-2
CASSYSIVAAIRGYTF
TGTGCCAGCAGTTACTCGATAGTGGCGGCCATTCGGGGCTACACCTTC
>TRBV19|NA|NA|TRBJ2-1
CASSLPVTPRNEQFF
TGTGCCAGTAGTCTCCCAGTCACGCCTCGCAATGAGCAGTTCTTC
>TRBV2|NA|NA|TRBJ2-6
CASRGAGSGANVLTF
TGTGCCTCCAGAGGGGCGGGGTCTGGGGCCAACGTCCTGACTTTC
>TRBV27|TRBD1|few|TRBJ1-2
CASSLERDRGRYGYTF
TGTGCCAGCAGTTTGGAGAGAGACAGGGGACGGTATGGCTACACCTTC
>TRBV7-9|TRBD1|NA|TRBJ2-1
CASSFWTGGSYEQFF
TGTGCCAGCAGCTTTTGGACAGGGGGCTCCTATGAGCAGTTCTTC
>TRBV5-6|NA|few|TRBJ1-2
CASRDLDSRMNYGYTF
TGTGCCAGCCGCGACTTGGACAGCCGAATGAACTATGGCTACACCTTC
>TRBV28|TRBD1|NA|TRBJ2-7
CASSSTTWGQANYEQYF
TGTGCCAGCAGTTCAACGACCTGGGGACAGGCTAACTACGAGCAGTACTTC
>TRBV10-3|NA|NA|TRBJ1-2
CAISVQGDMYGYTF
TGTGCCATCAGTGTACAGGGCGATATGTATGGCTACACCTTC